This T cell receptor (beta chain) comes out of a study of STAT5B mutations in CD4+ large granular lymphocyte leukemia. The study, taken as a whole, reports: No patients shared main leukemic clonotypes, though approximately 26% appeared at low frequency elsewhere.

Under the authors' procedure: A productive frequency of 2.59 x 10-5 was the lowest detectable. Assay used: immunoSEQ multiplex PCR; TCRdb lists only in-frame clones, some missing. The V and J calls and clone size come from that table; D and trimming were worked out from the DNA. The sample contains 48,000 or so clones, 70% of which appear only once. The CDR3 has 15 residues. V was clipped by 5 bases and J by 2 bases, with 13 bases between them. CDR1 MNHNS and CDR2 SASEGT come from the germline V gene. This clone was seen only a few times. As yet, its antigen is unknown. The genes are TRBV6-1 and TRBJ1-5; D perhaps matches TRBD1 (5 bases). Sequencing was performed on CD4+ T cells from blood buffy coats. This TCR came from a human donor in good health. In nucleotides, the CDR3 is TGTGCCAGCAGTTTCCAGGGATTAGGCAATCAGCCCCAGCATTTT. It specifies CASSFQGLGNQPQHF.